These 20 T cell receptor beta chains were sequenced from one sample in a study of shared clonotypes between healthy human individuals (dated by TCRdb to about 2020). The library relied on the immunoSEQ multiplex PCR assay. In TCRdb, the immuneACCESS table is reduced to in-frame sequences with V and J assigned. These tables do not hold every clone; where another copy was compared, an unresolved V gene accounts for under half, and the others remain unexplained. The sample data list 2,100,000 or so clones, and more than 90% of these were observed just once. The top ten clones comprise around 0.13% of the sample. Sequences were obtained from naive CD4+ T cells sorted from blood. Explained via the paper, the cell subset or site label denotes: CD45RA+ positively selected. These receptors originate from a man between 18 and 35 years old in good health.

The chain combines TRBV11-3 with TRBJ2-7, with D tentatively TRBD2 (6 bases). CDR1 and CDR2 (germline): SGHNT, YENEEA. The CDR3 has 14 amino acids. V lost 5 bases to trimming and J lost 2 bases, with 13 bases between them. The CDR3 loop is CASSAGGIPYEQYF. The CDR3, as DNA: TGTGCCAGCAGCGCCGGCGGGATTCCCTACGAGCAGTACTTC.

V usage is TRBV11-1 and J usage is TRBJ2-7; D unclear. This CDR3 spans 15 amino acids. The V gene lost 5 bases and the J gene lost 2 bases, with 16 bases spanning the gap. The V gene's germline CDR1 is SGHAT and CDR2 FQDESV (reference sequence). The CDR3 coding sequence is TGTGCCAGCAGCGACAAGACCTTCCCCCCCTACGAGCAGTACTTC. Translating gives CASSDKTFPPYEQYF. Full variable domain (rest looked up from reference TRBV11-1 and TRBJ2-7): EAEVAQSPRYKITEKSQAVAFWCDPISGHATLYWYRQILGQGPELLVQFQDESVVDDSQLPKDRFSAERLKGVDSTLKIQPAELGDSAMYLCASSDKTFPPYEQYFGPGTRLTVT.

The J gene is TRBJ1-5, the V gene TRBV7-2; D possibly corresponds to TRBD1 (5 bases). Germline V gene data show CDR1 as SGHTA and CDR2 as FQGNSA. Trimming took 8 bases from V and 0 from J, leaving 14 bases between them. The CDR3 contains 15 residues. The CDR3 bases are TGTGCCAGCTCGGACACAATTTATAGCAATCAGCCCCAGCATTTT. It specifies CASSDTIYSNQPQHF.

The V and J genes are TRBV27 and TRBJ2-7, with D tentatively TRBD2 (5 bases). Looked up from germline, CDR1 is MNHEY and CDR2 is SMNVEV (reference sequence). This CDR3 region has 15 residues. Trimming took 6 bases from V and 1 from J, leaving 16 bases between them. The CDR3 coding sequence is TGTGCCAGCAGGACCCCGGGCAGAGGGTCCTACGAGCAGTACTTC. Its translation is CASRTPGRGSYEQYF.

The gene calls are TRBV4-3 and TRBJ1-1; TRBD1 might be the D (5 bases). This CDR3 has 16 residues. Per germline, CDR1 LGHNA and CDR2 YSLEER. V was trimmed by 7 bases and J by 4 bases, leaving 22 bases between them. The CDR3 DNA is TGCGCCAGCAATTGCGGGGACCGGGCTTTTAGCACTGAAGCTTTCTTT. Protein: CASNCGDRAFSTEAFF.

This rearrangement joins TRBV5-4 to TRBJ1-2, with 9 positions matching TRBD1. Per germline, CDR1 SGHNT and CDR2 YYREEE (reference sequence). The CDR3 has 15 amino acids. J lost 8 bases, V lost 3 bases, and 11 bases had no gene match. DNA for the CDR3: TGTGCCAGCAGCTCCGATTTAGGGACAGGGAGGGGCTACACCTTC. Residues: CASSSDLGTGRGYTF.

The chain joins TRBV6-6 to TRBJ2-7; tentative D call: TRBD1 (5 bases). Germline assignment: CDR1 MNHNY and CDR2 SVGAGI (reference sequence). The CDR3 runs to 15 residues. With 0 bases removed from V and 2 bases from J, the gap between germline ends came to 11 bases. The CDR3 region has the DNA TGTGCCAGCAGTTACTCGTTCTCAGGGACCTACGAGCAGTACTTC. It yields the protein CASSYSFSGTYEQYF.

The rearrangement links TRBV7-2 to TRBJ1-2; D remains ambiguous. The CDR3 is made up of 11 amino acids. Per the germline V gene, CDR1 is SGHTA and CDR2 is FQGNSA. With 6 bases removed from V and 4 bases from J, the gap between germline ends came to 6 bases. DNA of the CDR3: TGTGCCAGCAGTGTAGGCTATGGCTACACCTTC. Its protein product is CASSVGYGYTF.

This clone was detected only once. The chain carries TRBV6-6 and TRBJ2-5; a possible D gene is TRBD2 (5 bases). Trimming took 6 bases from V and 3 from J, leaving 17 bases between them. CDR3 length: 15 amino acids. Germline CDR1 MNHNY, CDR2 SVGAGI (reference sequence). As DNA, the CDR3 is TGTGCCAGCAGCCCCGGGGTAGCCCCCAAAGAGACCCAGTACTTC. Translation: CASSPGVAPKETQYF.

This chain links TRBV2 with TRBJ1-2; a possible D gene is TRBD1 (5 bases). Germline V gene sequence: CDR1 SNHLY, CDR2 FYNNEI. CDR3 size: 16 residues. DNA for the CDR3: TGTTCCTCCCGACTAAGCGGGGGGGGAAAGGACTATGGCTACACCTTC. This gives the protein CSSRLSGGGKDYGYTF.

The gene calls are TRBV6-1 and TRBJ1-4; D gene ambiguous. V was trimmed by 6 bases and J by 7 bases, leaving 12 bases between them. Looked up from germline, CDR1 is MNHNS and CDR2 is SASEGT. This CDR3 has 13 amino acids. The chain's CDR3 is CASRSESGEKLFF. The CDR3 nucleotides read TGTGCCAGCAGAAGTGAATCTGGTGAAAAACTGTTTTTT.

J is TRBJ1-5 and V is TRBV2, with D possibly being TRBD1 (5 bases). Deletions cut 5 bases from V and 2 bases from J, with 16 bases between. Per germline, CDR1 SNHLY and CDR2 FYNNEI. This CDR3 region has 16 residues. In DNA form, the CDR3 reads TGTGCCAGCAGTTACCCGGGGCCTGGGGGCAATCAGCCCCAGCATTTT. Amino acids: CASSYPGPGGNQPQHF. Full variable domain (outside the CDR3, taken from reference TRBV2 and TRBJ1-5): EPEVTQTPSHQVTQMGQEVILRCVPISNHLYFYWYRQILGQKVEFLVSFYNNEISEKSEIFDDQFSVERPDGSNFTLKIRSTKLEDSAMYFCASSYPGPGGNQPQHFGDGTRLSIL.

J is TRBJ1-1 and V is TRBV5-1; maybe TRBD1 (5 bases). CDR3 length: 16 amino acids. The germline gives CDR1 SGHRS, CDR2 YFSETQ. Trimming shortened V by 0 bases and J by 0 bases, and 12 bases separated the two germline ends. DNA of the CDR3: TGCGCCAGCAGCTTGGGCCCCCCGGGGGTGAACACTGAAGCTTTCTTT. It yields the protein CASSLGPPGVNTEAFF.

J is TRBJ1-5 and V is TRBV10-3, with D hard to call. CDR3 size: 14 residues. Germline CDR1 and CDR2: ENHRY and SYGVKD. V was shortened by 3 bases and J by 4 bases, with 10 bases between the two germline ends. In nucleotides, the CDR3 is TGTGCCATCAGTGAAAAGGGAGTGAATCAGCCCCAGCATTTT. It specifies CAISEKGVNQPQHF.

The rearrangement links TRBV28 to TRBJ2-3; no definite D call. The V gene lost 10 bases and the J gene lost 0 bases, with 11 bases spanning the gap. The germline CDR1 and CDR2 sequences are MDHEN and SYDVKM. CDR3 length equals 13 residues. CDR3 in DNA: TGTGCCACCGCCAAGGACAGCACAGATACGCAGTATTTT. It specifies CATAKDSTDTQYF.

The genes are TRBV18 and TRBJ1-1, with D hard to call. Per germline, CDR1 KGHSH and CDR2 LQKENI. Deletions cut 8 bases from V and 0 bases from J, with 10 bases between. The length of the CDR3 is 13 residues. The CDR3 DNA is TGTGCCAGCCTGGAGCGAATGAACACTGAAGCTTTCTTT. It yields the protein CASLERMNTEAFF.

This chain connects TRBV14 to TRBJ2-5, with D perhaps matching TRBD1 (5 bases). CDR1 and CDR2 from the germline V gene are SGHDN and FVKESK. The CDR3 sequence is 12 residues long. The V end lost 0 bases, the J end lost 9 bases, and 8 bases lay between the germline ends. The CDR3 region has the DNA TGTGCCAGCAGCCAAGATCAAGGGGCCCAGTACTTC. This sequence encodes CASSQDQGAQYF. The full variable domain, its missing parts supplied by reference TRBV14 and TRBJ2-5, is EAGVTQFPSHSVIEKGQTVTLRCDPISGHDNLYWYRRVMGKEIKFLLHFVKESKQDESGMPNNRFLAERTGGTYSTLKVQPAELEDSGVYFCASSQDQGAQYFGPGTRLLVL.

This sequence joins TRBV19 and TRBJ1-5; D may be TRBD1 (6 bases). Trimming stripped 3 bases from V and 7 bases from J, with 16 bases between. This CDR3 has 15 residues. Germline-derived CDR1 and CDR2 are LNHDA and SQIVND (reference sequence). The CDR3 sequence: CASSISGGPGQPQHF. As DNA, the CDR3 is TGTGCCAGTAGTATTTCCGGGGGGCCAGGGCAGCCCCAGCATTTT. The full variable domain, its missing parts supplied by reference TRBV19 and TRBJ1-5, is DGGITQSPKYLFRKEGQNVTLSCEQNLNHDAMYWYRQDPGQGLRLIYYSQIVNDFQKGDIAEGYSVSREKKESFPLTVTSAQKNPTAFYLCASSISGGPGQPQHFGDGTRLSIL.

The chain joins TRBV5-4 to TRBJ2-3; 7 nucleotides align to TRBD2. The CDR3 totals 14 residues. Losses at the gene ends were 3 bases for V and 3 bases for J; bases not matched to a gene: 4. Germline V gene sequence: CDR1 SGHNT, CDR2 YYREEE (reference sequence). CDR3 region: CASSSGLETDTQYF. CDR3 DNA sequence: TGTGCCAGCAGCTCAGGACTAGAGACAGATACGCAGTATTTT. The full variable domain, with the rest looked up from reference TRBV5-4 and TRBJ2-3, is ETGVTQSPTHLIKTRGQQVTLRCSSQSGHNTVSWYQQALGQGPQFIFQYYREEENGRGNFPPRFSGLQFPNYSSELNVNALELDDSALYLCASSSGLETDTQYFGPGTRLTVL.

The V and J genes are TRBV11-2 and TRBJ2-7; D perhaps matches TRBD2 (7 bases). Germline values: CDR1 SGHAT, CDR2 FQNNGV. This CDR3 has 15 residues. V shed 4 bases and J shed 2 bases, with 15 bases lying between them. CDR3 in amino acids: CASSSVSGGPYEQYF. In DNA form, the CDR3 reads TGTGCCAGCAGCTCCGTCTCCGGGGGGCCCTACGAGCAGTACTTC.